A single sample gave rise to the 10 T cell receptor beta chains below, sequenced in a study of shared clonotypes between healthy human individuals. Naive CD8 isolation took CD45RO-negative cells positively selected for CCR7 and excluded terminally differentiated effector memory CD45RA+ cells. Generated by immunoSEQ multiplex PCR, the TCRdb table keeps only in-frame clones and is missing some. The profile shows about 680,000 clones, approximately 90% of them singletons. The sequenced sample was naive CD8+ T cells sorted from blood. Source of these receptors: a young man in good health.

The rearrangement links TRBV27 to TRBJ1-1, with unresolved D. The CDR3 runs 13 residues. Germline values: CDR1 MNHEY, CDR2 SMNVEV (reference sequence). Trimming removed 2 bases at V and 0 bases at J, with 4 bases between. This chain's CDR3 is CASSLAMNTEAFF. For the CDR3, the DNA is TGTGCCAGCAGTTTAGCTATGAACACTGAAGCTTTCTTT.

Comments on this clone: Other DNA sequences in this specimen translate into the identical CDR3. The chain joins TRBV9 to TRBJ2-1; no clear D. V shed 0 bases and J shed 1 base, with 5 bases lying between them. Germline V lookup: CDR1 SGDLS, CDR2 YYNGEE. This CDR3 comprises 14 residues. The CDR3 is CASSVDGSYNEQFF. The CDR3, as DNA: TGTGCCAGCAGCGTAGACGGATCCTACAATGAGCAGTTCTTC. The full variable domain, its missing parts supplied by reference TRBV9 and TRBJ2-1, is DSGVTQTPKHLITATGQRVTLRCSPRSGDLSVYWYQQSLDQGLQFLIQYYNGEERAKGNILERFSAQQFPDLHSELNLSSLELGDSALYFCASSVDGSYNEQFFGPGTRLTVL.

This chain joins TRBV28 and TRBJ2-1; a weak D match, TRBD1 (6 bases). Germline CDR1 MDHEN, CDR2 SYDVKM. This CDR3 spans 15 amino acids. V dropped 7 bases and J dropped 0 bases, with 13 bases sitting between them. The CDR3 DNA is TGTGCCAGCAATAGAGACAGGAGCTCCTACAATGAGCAGTTCTTC. Protein product: CASNRDRSSYNEQFF.

This clone has a single count. The gene calls are TRBV11-2 and TRBJ2-7, with D hard to call. Trimming shortened V by 3 bases and J by 7 bases, and 13 bases separated the two germline ends. Germline lookup yields CDR1 SGHAT and CDR2 FQNNGV. The CDR3 runs 13 residues. CDR3 sequence: CASSFESMGEQYF. In nucleotides, the CDR3 is TGTGCCAGCAGCTTCGAGTCGATGGGGGAGCAGTACTTC.

This clone was seen once. The chain joins TRBV7-9 to TRBJ2-3; the D gene is possibly TRBD2 (6 bases). The CDR3 covers 14 residues. V lost 4 bases to trimming and J lost 4 bases, with 12 bases between them. The germline V gene encodes CDR1 SEHNR and CDR2 FQNEAQ (reference sequence). The CDR3 sequence is CASSSAGGSDTQYF. The CDR3 region has the DNA TGTGCCAGCAGCTCGGCCGGGGGTTCAGATACGCAGTATTTT.

The genes are TRBV9 and TRBJ2-2, with TRBD1 matching 8 bases. In germline, CDR1 is SGDLS, CDR2 YYNGEE. The CDR3 is 17 residues long. V shed 2 bases, J shed 2 bases, and the junction held 8 bases outside the gene matches. The CDR3 DNA reads TGTGCCAGCAGCGTCCCTACCGGGACAGGAAACACCGGGGAGCTGTTTTTT. Its translation is CASSVPTGTGNTGELFF.

This clone was observed once. The chain couples TRBV7-9 to TRBJ2-3; 10 nucleotides match TRBD2. CDR3 length: 15 amino acids. Trimming cost V 1 base and J 7 bases; bases outside gene matches: 5. Germline values: CDR1 SEHNR, CDR2 FQNEAQ (reference sequence). CDR3 loop: CASSLGLAGANTQYF. CDR3 sequence (DNA): TGTGCCAGCAGCTTAGGGCTAGCGGGAGCCAATACGCAGTATTTT.

This CDR3 reads CASSLARRREQYF. The CDR3, as DNA: TGTGCCAGCAGCTTGGCTCGGAGACGTGAGCAGTACTTC. The V gene is TRBV5-6, the J gene TRBJ2-7; D is uncertain. Trimming pared 0 bases from V and 7 bases from J, leaving 11 bases between. Germline CDR1 is SGHDT and CDR2 is YYEEEE. This CDR3 is built from 13 residues.

The J gene is TRBJ2-4, the V gene TRBV7-6, with 7 bases matching TRBD2. The CDR3 has 15 residues. CDR1 is SGHVS, CDR2 FNYEAQ, per germline. Trimming took 0 bases from V and 6 from J; bases not matched to a gene: 5. The CDR3 DNA reads TGTGCCAGCAGCTTAGCGGGAGGGCCTTTAAACATTCAGTACTTC. The encoded protein is CASSLAGGPLNIQYF. Filled out from reference TRBV7-6 and TRBJ2-4, the complete variable domain reads GAGVSQSPRYKVTKRGQDVALRCDPISGHVSLYWYRQALGQGPEFLTYFNYEAQQDKSGLPNDRFSAERPEGSISTLTIQRTEQRDSAMYRCASSLAGGPLNIQYFGAGTRLSVL.

The chain couples TRBV2 to TRBJ2-7; D unresolved. Trimming removed 7 bases at V and 2 bases at J, with 15 bases between. The CDR3 covers 14 residues. Germline V CDR1 and CDR2: SNHLY, FYNNEI. The CDR3 DNA reads TGTGCCAGCACTAAAACTGGGGTGACCTACGAGCAGTACTTC. Amino acids: CASTKTGVTYEQYF.